This T cell receptor (beta chain) stems from a study of CD8+CD57+ T cells in acquired aplastic anemia. Study-wide context: CD4+ cell libraries from healthy donors averaged around 9.8 million reads.

CDR3 size: 14 residues. Trimming stripped 3 bases from V and 2 bases from J, with 10 bases between. The germline CDR1 and CDR2 sequences are SGHDT and YYEEEE. Of note for this clonotype: Its specificity is unknown. This may be a read error, as it is one base from a much larger clone.

CDR3 and TCR beta VDJ profiling relied on a genomic DNA template. A single record per CDR3 protein comes from TCRdb applying MiXCR to the reads. In the table there are 150,000 or so distinct CDR3 sequences, 60% to 70% of which are singletons. Study results and limitations: Between patients and controls, CD8+ Simpson's diversity did not vary significantly.

The sample consisted of sorted CD4+, CD8+, or CD8+CD57+ T cells (not recorded which) from PBMCs. This TCR was recovered from a human donor in good health. The V gene is TRBV5-6, the J gene TRBJ2-3; D might be TRBD1 (6 bases). CDR3 DNA sequence: TGTGCCAGCAGCTCGGCAGGGGCCACAGATACGCAGTATTTT. Its protein is CASSSAGATDTQYF. The entire variable domain, with the rest obtained from reference TRBV5-6 and TRBJ2-3, is as follows: DAGVTQSPTHLIKTRGQQVTLRCSPKSGHDTVSWYQQALGQGPQFIFQYYEEEERQRGNFPDRFSGHQFPNYSSELNVNALLLGDSALYLCASSSAGATDTQYFGPGTRLTVL.